This record concerns one T cell receptor (beta chain) sequence. Its antigen is still unknown. Sequencing used immunoSEQ multiplex PCR; TCRdb keeps in-frame clones, though not all of them. The table records around 70,000 clones, 80% of them present only once. From germline, CDR1 is SGHDT and CDR2 YYEEEE. V lost 6 bases, J lost 4 bases, and 11 bases lay in between. The CDR3 is made up of 14 amino acids. The sample belongs to a study of cytotoxic CD8 clonotypes in ibrutinib-treated CLL. Whole-study findings and limits: The public clonotypes identified were infrequent and showed contraction or stability on treatment. The clonality went up when patients responded to ibrutinib and dropped back toward baseline at progression. Researchers report that baseline clonality outpaced age-matched healthy donors and tracked circulating CD8+ T-cell counts.

Around 2 micrograms of genomic DNA from cryopreserved PBMCs went into TCR beta libraries. Specimen: PBMCs, collected at disease progression, from a patient treated with ibrutinib. The rearrangement uses TRBV5-6 and TRBJ2-6; D unclear. This TCR came from a human donor with chronic lymphocytic leukemia. This CDR3 is CASNPDEGANVLTF. The CDR3 DNA reads as TGTGCCAGCAACCCTGACGAGGGGGCCAACGTCCTGACTTTC.